This T cell receptor beta chain was recorded in a study of cytomegalovirus exposure and HLA in healthy donors. This clone was counted between two and nine times. No antigen is known for it. Notes on the study in general: Accurate prediction of most subjects' HLA-A and HLA-B alleles from TCR beta sequences was reported. A later analysis showed TCR association rates differing by HLA locus, peaking at DRB1 and lowest at HLA-C. A previous analysis found most TCR beta V segments productive roughly 87% or roughly 30% of the time.

PCR involved 60 Vbeta and 13 Jbeta primers. Generated by immunoSEQ multiplex PCR, the TCRdb table keeps only in-frame clones and is missing some. This sample has approximately 180,000 clones, with about 90% found just once. This TCR derives from a girl under three years old in good health and CMV-seronegative. Sequencing was done on a sample of PBMCs.

The CDR3 DNA reads as TGCGCCAGCAGCTTACCCGGCGGACCGGGGGGAAACTATGGCTACACCTTC. Translation gives CASSLPGGPGGNYGYTF. J is TRBJ1-2 and V is TRBV4-1, with D maybe TRBD1 (5 bases). Germline V gene data show CDR1 as MGHRA and CDR2 as YSYEKL. V was trimmed by 5 bases and J by 2 bases, leaving 21 bases between them. This CDR3 has 17 residues.